A single sample is the source of the 21 T cell receptor beta chains below, sequenced in a study of monozygotic twins with inflammatory bowel disease. TCRdb reprocessed the 5' RACE reads, with one entry per CDR3 protein and no DNA. In all, the sample yields some 170,000 distinct CDR3 sequences. The sample taken for sequencing was blood. The receptors derive from a human donor with ulcerative colitis or Crohn's disease, or a healthy co-twin of an affected twin (not recorded which).

The chain joins TRBV19 to TRBJ2-2; TCRdb reports TRBD1, a call that lacks DNA to check it against. Germline CDR1 LNHDA, CDR2 SQIVND (reference sequence). The CDR3 sequence is 16 residues long. The CDR3 sequence: CASSLQTGTATGELFF.

The chain uses TRBV5-4 and TRBJ1-4; the TCRdb call, TRBD1, lacks DNA for checking. The CDR3 length is 14 residues. Per germline, CDR1 SGHNT and CDR2 YYREEE (reference sequence). The CDR3 reads CASSLQGPNEKLFF.

The chain links TRBV6-4 to TRBJ2-2; no DNA is available, so the TRBD1 call from TCRdb remains unchecked. The CDR3 contains 13 residues. CDR1 and CDR2 from the germline V gene are MRHNA and SNTAGT. The CDR3 loop is CASSATGNGELFF.

The V gene is TRBV7-8, the J gene TRBJ2-3; TCRdb's assignment of TRBD1 cannot be checked, as there is no DNA. This CDR3 is 23 amino acids long. CDR1 SGHVS and CDR2 FQNEAQ come from the germline V gene. CDR3 sequence reads: CASRGGRGPIIAGDSPRTDTQYF. Combining the CDR3 with reference TRBV7-8 and TRBJ2-3 gives the whole variable domain GAGVSQSPRYKVAKRGQDVALRCDPISGHVSLFWYQQALGQGPEFLTYFQNEAQLDKSGLPSDRFFAERPEGSVSTLKIQRTQQEDSAVYLCASRGGRGPIIAGDSPRTDTQYFGPGTRLTVL.

J is TRBJ2-7 and V is TRBV20-1. CDR3 length equals 14 residues. Germline CDR1 DFQATT, CDR2 SNEGSKA (reference sequence). This CDR3 reads CSARDSQLDDEQYF.

The chain uses TRBV13 and TRBJ2-1; the TRBD2 assignment by TCRdb is unverifiable without DNA. Germline values: CDR1 PRHDT, CDR2 FYEKMQ (reference sequence). The CDR3 contains 16 residues. The CDR3 here is CASSFQTGTTYNEQFF.

The chain couples TRBV18 to TRBJ2-1; TCRdb designates TRBD1, a call that cannot be tested without DNA. Per germline, CDR1 KGHSH and CDR2 LQKENI. CDR3 length equals 17 residues. The CDR3 loop is CASSPLRAGGKYNEQFF.

The V and J genes are TRBV7-9 and TRBJ2-7; the TCRdb D gene call, TRBD1, has no DNA to confirm it. This CDR3 contains 15 residues. Germline V gives CDR1 SEHNR, CDR2 FQNEAQ (reference sequence). CDR3 sequence: CASSYRTGVFYEQYF. The full variable domain, rest sourced from reference TRBV7-9 and TRBJ2-7, is DTGVSQNPRHKITKRGQNVTFRCDPISEHNRLYWYRQTLGQGPEFLTYFQNEAQLEKSRLLSDRFSAERPKGSFSTLEIQRTEQGDSAMYLCASSYRTGVFYEQYFGPGTRLTVT.

The J gene is TRBJ2-1, the V gene TRBV4-3; the D call from TCRdb, TRBD1, cannot be confirmed without DNA. This CDR3 has 16 amino acids. Germline V gene sequence: CDR1 LGHNA, CDR2 YSLEER. The CDR3 region is CASSQEPGRPYNEQFF.

The genes are TRBV10-3 and TRBJ2-7; TCRdb lists TRBD1, though no DNA is available to test this call. The germline V gene has CDR1 ENHRY and CDR2 SYGVKD. This CDR3 contains 14 residues. CDR3 amino acids: CAISKDTGADEQYF.

The chain employs TRBV24-1 and TRBJ2-1; the D gene TCRdb calls, TRBD1, cannot be checked with no DNA. This CDR3 comprises 20 residues. Germline V lookup: CDR1 KGHDR, CDR2 SFDVKD. The CDR3 loop reads CATSDRRRGSPLGSYNEQFF.

The CDR3 here is CSASTSGIVDTQYF. The V and J genes are TRBV20-1 and TRBJ2-3; without DNA, the TCRdb call of TRBD2 cannot be checked. This CDR3 is built from 14 residues. Germline values: CDR1 DFQATT, CDR2 SNEGSKA (reference sequence).

The chain carries TRBV5-4 and TRBJ2-2; TCRdb picks TRBD1, but there is no DNA to check that call. The CDR3 is 15 residues long. Germline loops: CDR1 SGHNT, CDR2 YYREEE (reference sequence). This chain's CDR3 is CASSSRQGWAGELFF. Full variable domain (missing parts from reference TRBV5-4 and TRBJ2-2): ETGVTQSPTHLIKTRGQQVTLRCSSQSGHNTVSWYQQALGQGPQFIFQYYREEENGRGNFPPRFSGLQFPNYSSELNVNALELDDSALYLCASSSRQGWAGELFFGEGSRLTVL.

The chain links TRBV28 to TRBJ1-5. CDR1 and CDR2 from the germline V gene are MDHEN and SYDVKM. The CDR3 totals 16 residues. This CDR3 is CASSLPEEFPSQPQHF.

The chain uses TRBV13 and TRBJ2-1; the D call from TCRdb, TRBD1, cannot be confirmed without DNA. The CDR3 is 16 residues long. Germline V gene data show CDR1 as PRHDT and CDR2 as FYEKMQ (reference sequence). The CDR3 sequence: CASSETGTGGRNEQFF.

The V call is TRBV5-6, the J call TRBJ1-5; TCRdb indicates TRBD1, and absent DNA this call remains unverified. The CDR3 consists of 16 residues. Germline lookup yields CDR1 SGHDT and CDR2 YYEEEE. This chain's CDR3 is CASSFRQGGGKGPQHF.

The chain carries TRBV5-1 and TRBJ2-1; TCRdb proposes TRBD1, but this gene call is untestable without DNA. CDR3 size: 15 residues. Germline CDR1 reads SGHRS; CDR2 reads YFSETQ. The CDR3 loop is CASSPPGQGTSEQFF. Looking up the rest from reference TRBV5-1 and TRBJ2-1 gives the full variable domain: KAGVTQTPRYLIKTRGQQVTLSCSPISGHRSVSWYQQTPGQGLQFLFEYFSETQRNKGNFPGRFSGRQFSNSRSEMNVSTLELGDSALYLCASSPPGQGTSEQFFGPGTRLTVL.

The chain carries TRBV12-3 or TRBV12-4 and TRBJ1-5. The CDR3 is 13 amino acids. The CDR3 loop reads CASRMFRSEPQHF.

The chain couples TRBV5-6 to TRBJ1-1; TCRdb's D gene call, TRBD1, goes unchecked for lack of DNA. The germline gives CDR1 SGHDT, CDR2 YYEEEE. The CDR3 runs to 14 residues. The CDR3: CASSHRGIGTEAFF.

The rearrangement uses TRBV24-1 and TRBJ2-1; the D call of TRBD2 rests on TCRdb alone, since no DNA is present to check it. This CDR3 is built from 16 residues. CDR1 and CDR2 from the germline V gene are KGHDR and SFDVKD. The CDR3 spells CATSDLRLAGRSEQFF.

The chain employs TRBV20-1 and TRBJ2-2. CDR3 length equals 12 residues. CDR1 and CDR2 from the germline V gene are DFQATT and SNEGSKA (reference sequence). The CDR3 loop is CSARPTTGELFF.